These 16 T cell receptor beta chains came from one sample sequenced in a study of Graves' ophthalmopathy and Graves' hyperthyroidism. Transcripts of RNA were the source for amplifying TCR beta CDR3 regions. HTBI primers primed a first-round RT-PCR, and a second-round multiplex PCR followed. MiXCR was run by TCRdb on the multiplex PCR reads, yielding one entry per CDR3 protein. This table has 200,000 to 300,000 distinct CDR3 sequences, 45% appearing once. The specimen sequenced was peripheral blood. These receptors all come from an adult man with Graves' ophthalmopathy.

This clonotype was detected only a few times. CDR3 nucleotides: TGTGCCAGCAGTGGGGACAGCAACTCTGGAAACACCATATATTTT. Encoded protein: CASSGDSNSGNTIYF. V is TRBV2 and J is TRBJ1-3, with 7 bases lining up with TRBD1. CDR3 length: 15 residues. V dropped 4 bases and J dropped 0; count of bases not matched to a gene: 3. The germline V gene has CDR1 SNHLY and CDR2 FYNNEI.

This clonotype was seen a handful of times. V is TRBV9 and J is TRBJ2-7; D remains unclear. V lost 5 bases, J lost 0 bases, and 12 bases lay in between. The germline V gene has CDR1 SGDLS and CDR2 YYNGEE. The CDR3 sequence is 14 residues long. CDR3 in amino acids: CASSYPDGSYEQYF. The CDR3 coding sequence is TGTGCCAGCAGTTACCCGGACGGCTCCTACGAGCAGTACTTC.

The chain combines TRBV5-1 with TRBJ1-2; the D is unclear. V lost 4 bases and J lost 0, with 13 bases in between. The CDR3 totals 15 residues. The germline gives CDR1 SGHRS, CDR2 YFSETQ. The CDR3 sequence is CASSLGGLANYGYTF. In DNA, the CDR3 is TGCGCCAGCAGCCTGGGCGGTTTAGCTAACTATGGCTACACCTTC. The full variable domain, in which reference TRBV5-1 and TRBJ1-2 provide the parts outside the CDR3, is KAGVTQTPRYLIKTRGQQVTLSCSPISGHRSVSWYQQTPGQGLQFLFEYFSETQRNKGNFPGRFSGRQFSNSRSEMNVSTLELGDSALYLCASSLGGLANYGYTFGSGTRLTVV.

A note on this clonotype: One end of the junction fails to match germline, which may point to a read error. The CDR3, as DNA: TGTACCAGCAGCTGGGGAGCAAGTAGCAATCAGCCCCAGCATTTT. This gives the protein CTSSWGASSNQPQHF. The V gene is TRBV7-3, the J gene TRBJ1-5, with D uncertain. The germline CDR1 and CDR2 sequences are SGHTA and FQGTGA. The CDR3 loop spans 15 amino acids.

The sample holds one count of this clonotype. This chain joins TRBV19 and TRBJ2-7; D is unresolved. Germline V lookup: CDR1 LNHDA, CDR2 SQIVND (reference sequence). CDR3 length equals 14 residues. The ends were cut back, 7 bases at V and 2 bases at J, with 15 bases in the middle. Here the CDR3 reads CASTLEGHTYEQYF. The CDR3 bases are TGTGCCAGTACTCTCGAAGGGCACACCTACGAGCAGTACTTC.

CDR3 DNA sequence: TGTGCCATCAGTGCGGGGGGCAGGGACACTGAAGCTTTCTTT. It codes for CAISAGGRDTEAFF. This chain uses TRBV10-3 with TRBJ1-1, with D perhaps matching TRBD1 (6 bases). The CDR3 contains 14 residues. From germline, CDR1 is ENHRY and CDR2 SYGVKD. Trimming shortened V by 4 bases and J by 3 bases, and 12 bases separated the two germline ends.

The chain combines TRBV6-1 with TRBJ2-7; the D gene is possibly TRBD1 (5 bases). Germline assignment: CDR1 MNHNS and CDR2 SASEGT. The CDR3 sequence is 13 residues long. Trimming pared 7 bases from V and 7 bases from J, leaving 17 bases between. CDR3 protein: CASTYNPKGEQYF. Written as DNA, the CDR3 is TGTGCCAGCACCTATAACCCAAAGGGGGAGCAGTACTTC.

Notes on this clonotype: This CDR3 is missing its conserved last phenylalanine or tryptophan, likely due to a read error. V is TRBV19 and J is TRBJ1-6, with D perhaps TRBD1 (5 bases). The CDR3 length is 14 residues. Germline V gene data show CDR1 as LNHDA and CDR2 as SQIVND (reference sequence). Trimming shortened V by 5 bases and J by 6 bases, and 11 bases separated the two germline ends. The CDR3 loop is CASSLGTGNSPLHS. The CDR3 nucleotides read TGTGCCAGTAGTCTGGGGACGGGTAATTCACCCCTCCACTCT.

This clonotype was counted between two and nine times. The chain uses TRBV5-1 and TRBJ2-7; TRBD1 aligns across 10 bases. Trimming took 2 bases from V and 1 from J; bases not matched to a gene: 3. The length of the CDR3 is 15 residues. Germline V gene sequence: CDR1 SGHRS, CDR2 YFSETQ. The DNA for the CDR3 is TGCGCCAGCAGCTTCAGGACAGGGGGTTCCTACGAGCAGTACTTC. It specifies CASSFRTGGSYEQYF.

This clonotype showed up many times. This sequence joins TRBV2 and TRBJ1-1, with D unclear. The germline CDR1 and CDR2 sequences are SNHLY and FYNNEI. This CDR3 contains 14 residues. Trimming removed 6 bases at V and 1 base at J, with 12 bases between. As DNA, the CDR3 is TGTGCCAGCAGACGTGGCAGGCCGAACACTGAAGCTTTCTTT. Amino acid sequence: CASRRGRPNTEAFF.

This clonotype was seen at least ten times. V is TRBV7-3 and J is TRBJ2-6, with D possibly being TRBD1 (6 bases). Germline CDR1 and CDR2: SGHTA and FQGTGA. This CDR3 has 15 amino acids. The V gene lost 2 bases and the J gene lost 2 bases, with 7 bases spanning the gap. The chain's CDR3 is CASSLEGAGANVLTF. In DNA, the CDR3 is TGTGCCAGCAGCTTAGAGGGGGCTGGGGCCAACGTCCTGACTTTC.

This clonotype was seen a handful of times. The chain links TRBV20-1 to TRBJ2-7; 7 bases agree with TRBD1. V dropped 3 bases and J dropped 3; count of bases not matched to a gene: 8. Germline V gene lookup returns CDR1 DFQATT and CDR2 SNEGSKA (reference sequence). The CDR3 extends over 14 amino acids. This CDR3 reads CSASWQGVGYEQYF. In DNA form, the CDR3 reads TGCAGTGCTAGCTGGCAGGGGGTGGGCTACGAGCAGTACTTC.

This clonotype was seen only a few times. The CDR3 sequence is CASSGGLAGGSDEQYF. CDR3 sequence (DNA): TGTGCCAGCAGCGGGGGACTAGCGGGAGGTAGCGACGAGCAGTACTTC. The chain recombines TRBV9 with TRBJ2-7; 15 bases match TRBD2. This CDR3 is built from 16 residues. J lost 5 bases, V lost 3 bases, and 6 bases had no gene match. In germline, CDR1 is SGDLS, CDR2 YYNGEE.

The J gene is TRBJ2-7, the V gene TRBV10-3, with D possibly matching TRBD1 (6 bases). The CDR3 has 15 residues. Trimming removed 10 bases from V and 1 base from J, with 20 bases in between. Germline assignment: CDR1 ENHRY and CDR2 SYGVKD. In DNA form, the CDR3 reads TGTGCCAGCAGAGAGATTTCCAGGGGTTCCTACGAGCAGTACTTC. It encodes CASREISRGSYEQYF.

V usage is TRBV3-1 and J usage is TRBJ1-4; D remains ambiguous. From germline, CDR1 is LGHDT and CDR2 YNNKEL (reference sequence). The germline V and J ends were trimmed by 1 base and 7 bases, with 7 bases remaining between them. The CDR3 sequence is 13 residues long. CDR3 region: CASSQGQVEKLFF. Here the CDR3 DNA reads TGTGCCAGCAGCCAAGGGCAGGTTGAAAAACTGTTTTTT.

V is TRBV19 and J is TRBJ2-7, with 8 nucleotides matching TRBD1. The junction had 8 bases not matched to a gene; V was cut back by 7 bases and J by 3 bases. The germline gives CDR1 LNHDA, CDR2 SQIVND (reference sequence). The CDR3 has 14 residues. CDR3 sequence: CASNRQGLGYEQYF. As DNA, the CDR3 is TGTGCCAGTAACCGACAGGGGTTGGGCTACGAGCAGTACTTC.